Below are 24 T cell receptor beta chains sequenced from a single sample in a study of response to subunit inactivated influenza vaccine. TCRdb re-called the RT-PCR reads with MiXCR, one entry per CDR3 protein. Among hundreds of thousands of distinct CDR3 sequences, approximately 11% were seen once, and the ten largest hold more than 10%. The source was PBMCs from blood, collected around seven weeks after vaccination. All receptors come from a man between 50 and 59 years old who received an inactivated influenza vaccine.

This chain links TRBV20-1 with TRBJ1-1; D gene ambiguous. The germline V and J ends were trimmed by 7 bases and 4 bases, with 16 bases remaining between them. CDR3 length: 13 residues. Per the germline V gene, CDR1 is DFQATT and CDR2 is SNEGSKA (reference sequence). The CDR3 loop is CSVARTGGTEAFF. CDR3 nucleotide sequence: TGCAGTGTGGCCCGCACCGGAGGCACTGAAGCTTTCTTT.

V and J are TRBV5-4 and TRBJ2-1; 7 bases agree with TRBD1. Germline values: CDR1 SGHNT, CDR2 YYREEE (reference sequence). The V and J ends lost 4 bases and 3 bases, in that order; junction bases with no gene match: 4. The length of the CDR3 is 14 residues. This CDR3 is CASSGDSYYNEQFF. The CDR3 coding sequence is TGTGCCAGCAGCGGGGACAGCTACTACAATGAGCAGTTCTTC.

This CDR3 reads CAISESGQGSLYEQYF. The CDR3 DNA is TGTGCCATCAGTGAGTCCGGACAGGGGTCCCTCTACGAGCAGTACTTC. The chain has TRBV10-3 and TRBJ2-7; TRBD1 aligns across 9 bases. CDR3 length: 16 residues. CDR1 and CDR2 (germline): ENHRY, SYGVKD. The J segment lost 3 bases and the V segment lost 0 bases, leaving 6 bases of the junction unmatched.

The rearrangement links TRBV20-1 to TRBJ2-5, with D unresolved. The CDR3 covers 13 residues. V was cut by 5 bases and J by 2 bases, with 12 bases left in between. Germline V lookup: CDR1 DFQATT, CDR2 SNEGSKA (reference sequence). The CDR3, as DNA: TGCAGTGCTCCTAAGGTGGGGCAAGAGACCCAGTACTTC. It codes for CSAPKVGQETQYF.

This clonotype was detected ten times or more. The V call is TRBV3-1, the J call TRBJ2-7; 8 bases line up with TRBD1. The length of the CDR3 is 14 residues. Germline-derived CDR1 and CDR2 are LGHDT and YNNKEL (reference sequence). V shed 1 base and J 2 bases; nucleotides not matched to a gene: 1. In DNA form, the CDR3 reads TGTGCCAGCAGCCAAGGGACAGGGCCCTACGAGCAGTACTTC. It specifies CASSQGTGPYEQYF.

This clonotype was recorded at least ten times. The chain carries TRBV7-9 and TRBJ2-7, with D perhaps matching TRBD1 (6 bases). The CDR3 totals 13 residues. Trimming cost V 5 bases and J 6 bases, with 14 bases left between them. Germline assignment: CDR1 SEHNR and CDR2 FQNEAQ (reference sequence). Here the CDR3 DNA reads TGTGCCAGCAGCCCAGGGACATTAGGCGAGCAGTACTTC. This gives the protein CASSPGTLGEQYF.

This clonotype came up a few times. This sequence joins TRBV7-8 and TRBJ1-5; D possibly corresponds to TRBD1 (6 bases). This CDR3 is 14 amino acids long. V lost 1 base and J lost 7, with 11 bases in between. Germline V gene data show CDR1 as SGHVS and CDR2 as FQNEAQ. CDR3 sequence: CASSLGTVWQPQHF. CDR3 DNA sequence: TGTGCCAGCAGCTTAGGGACAGTGTGGCAGCCCCAGCATTTT. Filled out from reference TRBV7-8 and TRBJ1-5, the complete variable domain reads GAGVSQSPRYKVAKRGQDVALRCDPISGHVSLFWYQQALGQGPEFLTYFQNEAQLDKSGLPSDRFFAERPEGSVSTLKIQRTQQEDSAVYLCASSLGTVWQPQHFGDGTRLSIL.

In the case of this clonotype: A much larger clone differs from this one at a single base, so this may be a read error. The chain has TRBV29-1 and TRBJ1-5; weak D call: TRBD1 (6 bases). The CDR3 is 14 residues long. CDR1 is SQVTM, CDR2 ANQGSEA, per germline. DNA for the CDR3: TGCAGCCCCCGGGGGGACACACCTAATCAGCCCCGGCATTTT. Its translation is CSPRGDTPNQPRHF. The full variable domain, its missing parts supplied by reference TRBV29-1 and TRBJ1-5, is SAVISQKPSRDICQRGTSLTIQCQVDSQVTMMFWYRQQPGQSLTLIATANQGSEATYESGFVIDKFPISRPNLTFSTLTVSNMSPEDSSIYLCSPRGDTPNQPRHFGDGTRLSIL.

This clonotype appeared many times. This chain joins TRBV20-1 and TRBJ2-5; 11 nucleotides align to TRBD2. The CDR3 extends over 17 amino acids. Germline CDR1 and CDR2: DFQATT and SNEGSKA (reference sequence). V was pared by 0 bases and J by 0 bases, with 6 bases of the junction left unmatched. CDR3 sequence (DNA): TGCAGTGCTAGAGATCTGACTAGCGGGACGTACCAAGAGACCCAGTACTTC. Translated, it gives CSARDLTSGTYQETQYF.

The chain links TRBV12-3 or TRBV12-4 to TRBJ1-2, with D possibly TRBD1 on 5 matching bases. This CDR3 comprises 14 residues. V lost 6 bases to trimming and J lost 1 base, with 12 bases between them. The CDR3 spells CASRPGLVNYGYTF. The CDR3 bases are TGTGCCAGCAGACCGGGACTAGTTAACTATGGCTACACCTTC.

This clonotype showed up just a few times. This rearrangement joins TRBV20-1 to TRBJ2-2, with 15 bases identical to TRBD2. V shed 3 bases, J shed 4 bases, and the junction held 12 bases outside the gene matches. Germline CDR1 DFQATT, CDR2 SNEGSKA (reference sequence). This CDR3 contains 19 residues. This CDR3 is CSARSGLAGGPLGTGELFF. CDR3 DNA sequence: TGCAGTGCTAGGAGTGGACTAGCGGGAGGGCCTCTTGGCACCGGGGAGCTGTTTTTT.

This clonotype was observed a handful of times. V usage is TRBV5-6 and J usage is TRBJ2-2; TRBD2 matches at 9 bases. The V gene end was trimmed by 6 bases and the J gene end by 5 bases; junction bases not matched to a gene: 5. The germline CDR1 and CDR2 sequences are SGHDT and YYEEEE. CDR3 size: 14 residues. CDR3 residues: CASIGGRGTGELFF. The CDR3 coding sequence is TGTGCCAGCATCGGCGGGAGGGGAACCGGGGAGCTGTTTTTT.

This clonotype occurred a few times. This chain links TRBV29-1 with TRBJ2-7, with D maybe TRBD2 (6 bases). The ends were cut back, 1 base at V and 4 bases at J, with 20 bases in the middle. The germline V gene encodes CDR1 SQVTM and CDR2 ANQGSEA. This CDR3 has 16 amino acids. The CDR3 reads CSVEGVSGDHQYEQYF. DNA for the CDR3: TGCAGCGTTGAAGGCGTTAGCGGAGATCATCAATACGAGCAGTACTTC.

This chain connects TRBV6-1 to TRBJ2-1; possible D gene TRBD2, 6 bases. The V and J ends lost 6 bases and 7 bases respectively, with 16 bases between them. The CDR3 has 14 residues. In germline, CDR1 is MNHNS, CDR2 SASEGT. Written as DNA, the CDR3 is TGTGCCAGCAGAGATTGGGGGGAGCATAATGAGCAGTTCTTC. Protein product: CASRDWGEHNEQFF.

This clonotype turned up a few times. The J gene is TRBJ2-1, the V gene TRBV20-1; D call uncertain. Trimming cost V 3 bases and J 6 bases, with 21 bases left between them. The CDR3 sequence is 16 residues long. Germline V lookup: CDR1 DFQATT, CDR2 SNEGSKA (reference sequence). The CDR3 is CSASPADPKSINEQFF. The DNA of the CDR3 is TGCAGTGCTAGTCCCGCCGACCCCAAATCGATCAATGAGCAGTTCTTC.

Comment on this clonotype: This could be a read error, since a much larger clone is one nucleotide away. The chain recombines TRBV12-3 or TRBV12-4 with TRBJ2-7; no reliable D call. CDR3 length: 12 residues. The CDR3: CPSSLHGYEQYF. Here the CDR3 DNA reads TGTCCCAGCAGTTTACATGGGTACGAGCAGTACTTC.

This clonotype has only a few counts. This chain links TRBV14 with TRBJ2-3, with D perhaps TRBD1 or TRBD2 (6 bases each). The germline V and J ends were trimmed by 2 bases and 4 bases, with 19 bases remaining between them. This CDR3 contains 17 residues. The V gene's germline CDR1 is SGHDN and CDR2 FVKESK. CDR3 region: CASSQSYPGRGADTQYF. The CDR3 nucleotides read TGTGCCAGCAGCCAAAGCTATCCGGGTAGGGGGGCAGATACGCAGTATTTT.

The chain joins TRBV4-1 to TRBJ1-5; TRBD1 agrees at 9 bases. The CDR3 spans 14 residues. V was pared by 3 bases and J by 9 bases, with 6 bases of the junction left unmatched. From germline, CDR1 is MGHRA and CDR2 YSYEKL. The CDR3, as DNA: TGCGCCAGCAGCCAGGGACAGGGAATACGGCCCCAGCATTTT. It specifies CASSQGQGIRPQHF.

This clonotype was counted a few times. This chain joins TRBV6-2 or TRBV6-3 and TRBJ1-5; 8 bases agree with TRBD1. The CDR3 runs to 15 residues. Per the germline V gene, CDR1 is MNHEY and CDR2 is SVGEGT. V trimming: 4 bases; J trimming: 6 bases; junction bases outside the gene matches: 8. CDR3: CASSFPDRAGQPQHF. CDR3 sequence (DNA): TGTGCCAGCAGTTTCCCGGACAGGGCCGGTCAGCCCCAGCATTTT.

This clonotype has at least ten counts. Here the CDR3 reads CASTSGEYEQYF. The CDR3 nucleotides are TGCGCCAGCACATCCGGGGAGTACGAGCAGTACTTC. The rearrangement uses TRBV5-1 and TRBJ2-7; possibly TRBD2 for D (5 bases). Trimming left V 6 bases short and J 4 bases short, with 11 bases between. This CDR3 spans 12 amino acids. Germline CDR1 SGHRS, CDR2 YFSETQ.

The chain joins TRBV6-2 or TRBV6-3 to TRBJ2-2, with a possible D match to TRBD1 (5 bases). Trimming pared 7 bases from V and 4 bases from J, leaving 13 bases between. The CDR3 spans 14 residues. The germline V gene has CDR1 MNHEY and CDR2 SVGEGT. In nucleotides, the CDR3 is TGTGCCAGCAAAAACCTAAGGGGCACCGGGGAGCTGTTTTTT. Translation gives CASKNLRGTGELFF.

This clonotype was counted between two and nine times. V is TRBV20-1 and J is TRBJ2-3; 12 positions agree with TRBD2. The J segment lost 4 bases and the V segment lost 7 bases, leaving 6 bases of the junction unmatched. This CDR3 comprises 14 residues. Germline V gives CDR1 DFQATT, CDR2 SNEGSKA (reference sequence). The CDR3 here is CSGRGLAGSDTQYF. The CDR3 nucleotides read TGCAGTGGCCGGGGACTAGCGGGCTCAGATACGCAGTATTTT.

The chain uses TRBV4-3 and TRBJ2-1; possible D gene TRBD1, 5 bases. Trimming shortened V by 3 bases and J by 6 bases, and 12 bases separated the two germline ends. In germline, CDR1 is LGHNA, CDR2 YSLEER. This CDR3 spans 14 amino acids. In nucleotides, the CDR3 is TGCGCCAGCAGCCAGGCTACAGGCCGCAATGAGCAGTTCTTC. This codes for CASSQATGRNEQFF.

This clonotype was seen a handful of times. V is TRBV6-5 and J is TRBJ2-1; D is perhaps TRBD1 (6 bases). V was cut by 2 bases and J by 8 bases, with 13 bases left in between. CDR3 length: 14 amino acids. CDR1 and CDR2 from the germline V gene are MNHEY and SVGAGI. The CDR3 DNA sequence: TGTGCCAGCAGTTACCTCCTCGCAGGGGATGAGCAGTTCTTC. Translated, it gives CASSYLLAGDEQFF.